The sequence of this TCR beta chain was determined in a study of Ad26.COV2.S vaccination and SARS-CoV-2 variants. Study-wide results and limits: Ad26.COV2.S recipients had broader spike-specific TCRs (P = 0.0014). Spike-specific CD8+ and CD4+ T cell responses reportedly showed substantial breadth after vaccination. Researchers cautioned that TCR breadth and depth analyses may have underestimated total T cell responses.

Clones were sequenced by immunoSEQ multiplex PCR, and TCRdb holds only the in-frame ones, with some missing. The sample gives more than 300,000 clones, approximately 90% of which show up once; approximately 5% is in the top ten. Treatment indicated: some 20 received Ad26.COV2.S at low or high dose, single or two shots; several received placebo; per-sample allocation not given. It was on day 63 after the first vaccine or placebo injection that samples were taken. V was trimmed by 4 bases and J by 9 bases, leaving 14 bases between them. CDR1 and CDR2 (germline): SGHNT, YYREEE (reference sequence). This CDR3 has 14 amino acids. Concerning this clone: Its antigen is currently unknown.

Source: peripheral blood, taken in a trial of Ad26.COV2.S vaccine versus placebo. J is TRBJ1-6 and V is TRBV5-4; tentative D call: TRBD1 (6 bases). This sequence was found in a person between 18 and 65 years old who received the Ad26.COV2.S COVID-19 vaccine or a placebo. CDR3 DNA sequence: TGTGCCAGCAGCGTGGACAGCGGGGGTTCACCCCTCCACTTT. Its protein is CASSVDSGGSPLHF.